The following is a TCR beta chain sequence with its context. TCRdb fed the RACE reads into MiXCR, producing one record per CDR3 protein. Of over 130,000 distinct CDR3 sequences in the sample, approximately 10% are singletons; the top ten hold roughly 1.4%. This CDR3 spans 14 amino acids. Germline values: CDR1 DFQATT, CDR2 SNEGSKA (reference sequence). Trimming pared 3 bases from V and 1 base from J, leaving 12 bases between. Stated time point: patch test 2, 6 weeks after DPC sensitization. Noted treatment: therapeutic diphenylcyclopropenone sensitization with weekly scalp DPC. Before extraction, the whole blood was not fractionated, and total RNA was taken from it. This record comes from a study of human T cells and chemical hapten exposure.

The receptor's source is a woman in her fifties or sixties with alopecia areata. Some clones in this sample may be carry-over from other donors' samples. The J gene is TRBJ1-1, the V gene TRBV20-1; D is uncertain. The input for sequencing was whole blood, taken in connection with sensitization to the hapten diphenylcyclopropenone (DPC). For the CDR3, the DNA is TGCAGTGCTAGTCAACCCGAAAAGAACACTGAAGCTTTCTTT. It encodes CSASQPEKNTEAFF.